The rows below give T cell receptor beta chains drawn from one sample of a study of blood T cell repertoires in COVID-19. Clones were read by immunoSEQ multiplex PCR, and TCRdb kept only the in-frame ones, dropping some. The table shows under 75,000 clones, with 60% to 85% occurring only once. The sample consisted of peripheral blood. These TCRs come from an elderly woman with acute or convalescent COVID-19. CDR3s include the opening cysteine and the closing phenylalanine or tryptophan. Each record gives: J gene, D gene, V gene, clone size, CDR3 DNA, CDR3 protein. D genes are given only for firm matches. Size tells how often a clone was seen (once, few, many) or the class of an expanded clone, and some rows leave it out.

>TRBJ1-1|-|TRBV6-2/TRBV6-3|-
TGTGCCAGCAGTGCACCCCTCATCGGGGGGAACACTGAAGCTTTCTTT
CASSAPLIGGNTEAFF
>TRBJ2-5|TRBD2|TRBV14|once
TGTGCCAGCAGCGCGGGAGGAACCCTTCAGGGGACCCAGTACTTC
CASSAGGTLQGTQYF
>TRBJ1-2|-|TRBV23-1|-
TGCGCCAGCAGTCCTCCAAGGGGCCTTACCCCAGCTAACTATGGCTACACCTTC
CASSPPRGLTPANYGYTF
>TRBJ2-3|TRBD2|TRBV7-8|-
TGTGCCAGCAGCTTAGACAGGGAGGCGGGAGGGAGCACAGATACGCAGTATTTT
CASSLDREAGGSTDTQYF
>TRBJ1-1|TRBD1|TRBV9|-
TGTGCCAGCAGCGCACCCACAAACAGGGGGCGCATGAACACTGAAGCTTTCTTT
CASSAPTNRGRMNTEAFF
>TRBJ2-3|-|TRBV28|few
TGTGCCAGCATCATCGATCGTTTGCGGAGTAGCACAGATACGCAGTATTTT
CASIIDRLRSSTDTQYF
>TRBJ1-6|-|TRBV18|-
TGTGCCAGCTCACCAACGGGGGAAAGATCACCCCTCCACTTT
CASSPTGERSPLHF
>TRBJ2-5|TRBD2|TRBV28|-
TGTGCCAGCAGTTTGGCCCCGGGACTAGCGGGAGCCAACCAAGAGACCCAGTACTTC
CASSLAPGLAGANQETQYF
>TRBJ1-3|-|TRBV19|-
TGTGCCAGTAGTATAGGAGGAGTCTCTGGAAACACCATATATTTT
CASSIGGVSGNTIYF
>TRBJ1-6|-|TRBV7-3|-
TGTGCCAGCAGCTGGGGCCTTAATAATTCACCCCTCCACTTT
CASSWGLNNSPLHF
>TRBJ2-5|TRBD2|TRBV7-3|-
TGTGCCAGCAGTATAGGGGTGGGGCTAGCGGGAAGACGAGAGACCCAGTACTTC
CASSIGVGLAGRRETQYF
>TRBJ2-1|TRBD2|TRBV7-3|-
TGTGCCAGCAGCTGGGGGACTAGCGGGGATGAGCAGTTCTTC
CASSWGTSGDEQFF
>TRBJ1-5|TRBD1|TRBV19|-
TGTGCCAGTAGCAATGGGAGGACAGGGGAACAGCCCCAGCATTTT
CASSNGRTGEQPQHF
>TRBJ1-2|-|TRBV29-1|-
TGCAGCGTTGCGGTCCGGTCTAACTATGGCTACACCTTC
CSVAVRSNYGYTF
>TRBJ2-5|-|TRBV19|-
TGTGCCAGTAGTACTATGGCTAGCATGGAGACCCAGTACTTC
CASSTMASMETQYF
>TRBJ2-1|-|TRBV5-1|-
TGCGCCAGCAGCCAAATGGGACTTGACAATGATCAGTTCTTC
CASSQMGLDNDQFF
>TRBJ2-7|TRBD2|TRBV7-2|-
TGTGCCAGCAGCCCAGAGACTAGCGGGAGAGGGCAGTACTTC
CASSPETSGRGQYF
>TRBJ2-7|-|TRBV6-2/TRBV6-3|-
TGTGCCAGCAGTTACCACCCGGGGTTCGAGCAGTACTTC
CASSYHPGFEQYF
>TRBJ2-2|-|TRBV5-1|-
TGCGCCAGCAGCTTGGATCAGGGGACGAACACCGGGGAGCTGTTTTTT
CASSLDQGTNTGELFF
>TRBJ2-3|TRBD2|TRBV6-2/TRBV6-3|-
TGTGCCAGCAGTTACTTTGGAATCGGCGGGAGTACTGATACGCAGTATTTT
CASSYFGIGGSTDTQYF
>TRBJ1-2|-|TRBV7-3|-
TGTGCCAGCAGCTTAATGGGCGGGTATGGCTACACCTTC
CASSLMGGYGYTF
>TRBJ2-1|TRBD2|TRBV6-5|few
TGTGCCAGTCTTGGGACTAGCAGATACAATGAGCAGTTCTTC
CASLGTSRYNEQFF
>TRBJ1-6|-|TRBV19|-
TGTGCCAGTACCGGAAGGGGCAGGACGGCACCCCTCCACTTT
CASTGRGRTAPLHF
>TRBJ2-7|TRBD2|TRBV9|-
TGTGCCAGCAGCGTAGCGAGCGGGAGCTATCCCTACGAGCAGTACTTC
CASSVASGSYPYEQYF
>TRBJ2-2|TRBD1|TRBV19|-
TGTGCCAGTAGATTTGACAGGGTCACCGGGGAGCTGTTTTTT
CASRFDRVTGELFF
>TRBJ2-1|TRBD2|TRBV10-1|-
TGCGCCAGCAGTTCGTCGAAAGCGGGAGGAAACTTTGAGCAGTTCTTC
CASSSSKAGGNFEQFF
>TRBJ2-7|-|TRBV25-1|-
TGTGCCAGCAGTAGGACGGGGTACTACGAGCAGTACTTC
CASSRTGYYEQYF
>TRBJ1-6|-|TRBV30|few
TGTGCCGGGTGGAGGGCGGCCTCACCCCTCCACTTT
CAGWRAASPLHF
>TRBJ2-1|-|TRBV5-3|-
TGTGCCAGAAGCCCGAGGGCTTCCCCATCCTCCTACAATGAGCAGTTCTTC
CARSPRASPSSYNEQFF
>TRBJ2-3|TRBD2|TRBV30|-
TGTGCCTGGAGTGTACGAAGCGGGAGAAATACAGATACGCAGTATTTT
CAWSVRSGRNTDTQYF
>TRBJ1-4|-|TRBV13|once
TGTGCCAGCAGCTATTGGGGAGGGGAAAAACTGTTTTTT
CASSYWGGEKLFF
>TRBJ2-2|TRBD2|TRBV7-6|-
TGTGCCAGCAGCTTCCTAGCGGGAGGTCCACGGCCCACCGGGGAGCTGTTTTTT
CASSFLAGGPRPTGELFF
>TRBJ1-1|TRBD1|TRBV27|once
TGTGCCAGCAGTCTTAGACAGGGGGCCTCCACTGAAGCTTTCTTT
CASSLRQGASTEAFF
>TRBJ2-7|-|TRBV7-9|-
TGTGCCAGCAGCTTATCCGGGACAACTTCCTACGAGCAGTACTTC
CASSLSGTTSYEQYF
>TRBJ2-7|TRBD1|TRBV27|-
TGTGCCAGCAGGGCACGGACAGGGCTCGAGCAGTACTTC
CASRARTGLEQYF
>TRBJ2-7|TRBD1|TRBV5-6|-
TGTGCCAGCAGCCCTGGGACAGGAAAGTACGAGCAGTACTTC
CASSPGTGKYEQYF
>TRBJ2-1|TRBD2|TRBV25-1|many
TGTGCCAGCAGTGGGCCCAGCGGGACTCGTAATGAGCAGTTCTTC
CASSGPSGTRNEQFF
>TRBJ1-4|-|TRBV4-1|many
TGCGCCAGCAGCCTCAGGCCGGGGGTGATTAATGAAAAACTGTTTTTT
CASSLRPGVINEKLFF
>TRBJ1-6|-|TRBV28|few
TGTGCCAGCAGTTTGGGGCCGCTTTCAAGATATTCACCCCTCCACTTT
CASSLGPLSRYSPLHF
>TRBJ1-1|-|TRBV7-6|-
TGTGCCAGCAGCTTATCAGGCTTACCTGAAGCTTTCTTT
CASSLSGLPEAFF
>TRBJ2-2|TRBD1|TRBV7-9|-
TGTGCCAGCAGGAGTACAGGGGCCGGGGAGCTGTTTTTT
CASRSTGAGELFF
>TRBJ1-2|-|TRBV5-1|-
TGCGCCAGCTCTCCTAGTGATGGAGACTATGGCTACACCTTC
CASSPSDGDYGYTF
>TRBJ2-7|TRBD1|TRBV30|few
TGTGCCTGGAGGAGACAGGGGAGCTCCTACGAGCAGTACTTC
CAWRRQGSSYEQYF
>TRBJ1-1|TRBD1|TRBV5-6|many
TGTGCCAGCAGCCCACGGACAGGGGGCGTCACTGAAGCTTTCTTT
CASSPRTGGVTEAFF
>TRBJ2-5|-|TRBV28|-
TGTGCCAGCAGTTTTCGACTAGAAGAGACCCAGTACTTC
CASSFRLEETQYF
>TRBJ2-7|-|TRBV19|-
TGTGCCAGTCCACAGGCCCCCCCATCTCATCGATACGAGCAGTACTTC
CASPQAPPSHRYEQYF
>TRBJ2-3|-|TRBV11-2|few
TGTGCCAGCAGCTTAGGGGCGAACTCAGGCGATACGCAGTATTTT
CASSLGANSGDTQYF
>TRBJ2-1|-|TRBV21-1|-
TGTGCCAGACTCCCTACCCGACTAGCGGGCCCCAATGAGCAGTTCTTC
CARLPTRLAGPNEQFF
>TRBJ2-7|-|TRBV28|-
TGTGCCAGCAGTTTATCGGGGATCTACGAGCAGTACTTC
CASSLSGIYEQYF